Following are 23 T cell receptor beta chains from one sample sequenced in a study of T cells after yellow fever vaccination. TCRdb re-called the 5' RACE reads through MiXCR, storing one row per CDR3 protein. This table holds about 160,000 distinct CDR3 sequences, 5.5% to 7.5% found once. Material: CD4+ T cells sorted from PBMCs, obtained about 5 days after the first yellow fever vaccination. These receptors were collected from a man between 18 and 29 years old who received the YFV17D yellow fever vaccine.

This clonotype was counted between two and nine times. This chain links TRBV7-8 with TRBJ2-3, with TRBD2 identical over 8 bases. The trim removed 7 bases at V and 7 bases at J, leaving 4 bases unmatched. CDR1 is SGHVS and CDR2 is FQNEAQ in the germline V gene. This CDR3 spans 12 amino acids. The CDR3 bases are TGTGCCAGCACAGGCGGGGGGAATACGCAGTATTTT. It specifies CASTGGGNTQYF.

This clonotype has a count of ten or more. V gene TRBV20-1 combines with J gene TRBJ1-5; D gene ambiguous. This CDR3 spans 12 amino acids. Germline V gene sequence: CDR1 DFQATT, CDR2 SNEGSKA (reference sequence). Trimming pared 0 bases from V and 5 bases from J, leaving 5 bases between. CDR3 sequence: CSARDGHQPQHF. CDR3 nucleotide sequence: TGCAGTGCTAGAGATGGCCATCAGCCCCAGCATTTT.

This clonotype was observed many times. This chain joins TRBV6-5 and TRBJ2-7; D is unclear. The V end lost 7 bases, the J end lost 0 bases, and 7 bases lay between the germline ends. The germline CDR1 and CDR2 sequences are MNHEY and SVGAGI. This CDR3 is 12 amino acids long. The CDR3 region is CASTSSSYEQYV. In DNA, the CDR3 is TGTGCCAGCACTTCGAGCTCCTACGAGCAGTACGTC.

This clonotype was counted many times. The V call is TRBV5-1, the J call TRBJ2-7; TRBD1 aligns across 11 bases. This CDR3 comprises 15 residues. J gave up 12 bases and V 4 bases, and 15 bases lay outside the gene matches. CDR1 is SGHRS and CDR2 is YFSETQ in the germline V gene. CDR3 DNA: TGCGCCAGCAGCCCGACCGGGACAGGGGGTGAGAGATGGTACGTC. Amino acid sequence: CASSPTGTGGERWYV.

This rearrangement joins TRBV28 to TRBJ1-6; TRBD1 agrees at 9 bases. The germline CDR1 and CDR2 sequences are MDHEN and SYDVKM. V gave up 9 bases and J gave up 4 bases; unmatched junction bases: 7. The CDR3 runs to 15 residues. The CDR3 sequence is CASISGTGYNSPLHF. CDR3 DNA: TGTGCCAGTATATCCGGGACAGGGTATAATTCACCCCTCCACTTT.

This clonotype was counted only a few times. The chain uses TRBV7-6 and TRBJ2-7; 12 nucleotides match TRBD1. J gave up 5 bases and V 1 base, and 3 bases lay outside the gene matches. The CDR3 is 15 residues long. Per germline, CDR1 SGHVS and CDR2 FNYEAQ. The CDR3 DNA reads as TGTGCCAGCAGCTTAGTGGGGACAGGGGGCCACGAGCAGTACTTC. Its protein product is CASSLVGTGGHEQYF.

This clonotype has a count of ten or more. The chain links TRBV12-3 or TRBV12-4 to TRBJ1-3; D is unresolved. The CDR3 sequence is 16 residues long. V dropped 1 base and J dropped 0 bases, with 10 bases sitting between them. CDR3 sequence: CASSLEFIVSGNTIYF. CDR3 bases: TGTGCCAGCAGTTTAGAATTTATAGTCTCTGGAAACACCATATATTTT.

This clonotype was counted ten times or more. The V gene is TRBV20-1, the J gene TRBJ2-5; D is ambiguous. Germline values: CDR1 DFQATT, CDR2 SNEGSKA (reference sequence). V was cut by 3 bases and J by 5 bases, with 19 bases left in between. This CDR3 spans 15 amino acids. The CDR3 coding sequence is TGCAGTGCTAGTAGAGTGGGTGTCCTTCGGGAGACCCAGTACTTC. Amino acids: CSASRVGVLRETQYF.

This clonotype was seen ten or more times. The chain combines TRBV5-8 with TRBJ1-5; 10 nucleotides agree with TRBD1. The junction had 9 bases not matched to a gene; V was cut back by 5 bases and J by 7 bases. CDR3 length: 15 amino acids. Germline V gives CDR1 SGHTS, CDR2 YDEGEE. The CDR3 DNA sequence: TGTGCCAGCAGATTCCGGGACAGGGGACAGCAGCCCCAGCATTTT. Its protein product is CASRFRDRGQQPQHF.

This clonotype was observed at least ten times. The chain is built from TRBV12-3 or TRBV12-4 and TRBJ2-7, with D hard to call. The CDR3 is 14 amino acids. Between the trimmed V and J ends, which lost 6 bases and 3 bases, there was a span of 15 bases. CDR3 region: CASSPTRPSYEQYF. CDR3 sequence (DNA): TGTGCCAGCAGCCCTACCCGACCCAGCTACGAGCAGTACTTC.

Many counts were recorded for this clonotype. V usage is TRBV4-3 and J usage is TRBJ2-1, with D hard to call. V gave up 0 bases and J gave up 8 bases, with 14 bases separating them. This CDR3 region has 15 residues. The germline CDR1 and CDR2 sequences are LGHNA and YSLEER. The CDR3 DNA reads TGCGCCAGCAGCCAAGAAAGTCAGTCCTTGGATGAGCAGTTCTTC. It is translated as CASSQESQSLDEQFF.

This clonotype has at least ten counts. J is TRBJ2-5 and V is TRBV5-1; 14 bases fit TRBD2. Germline V lookup: CDR1 SGHRS, CDR2 YFSETQ. Trimming removed 4 bases from V and 5 bases from J; junction bases left unmatched: 10. CDR3 length: 17 residues. The CDR3 spells CASSPGLAGGSQETQYF. CDR3 DNA: TGCGCCAGCAGCCCCGGACTAGCGGGGGGAAGTCAGGAGACCCAGTACTTC.

This clonotype was seen many times. This rearrangement joins TRBV20-1 to TRBJ1-4; D gene unclear. Germline V gene lookup returns CDR1 DFQATT and CDR2 SNEGSKA (reference sequence). Trimming pared 3 bases from V and 8 bases from J, leaving 13 bases between. This CDR3 contains 13 residues. CDR3 DNA: TGCAGTGCTAGGGGATCCGGGGTGGAAAAACTGTTTTTT. Translating gives CSARGSGVEKLFF.

J is TRBJ1-5 and V is TRBV20-1; D is unclear. Germline CDR1 and CDR2: DFQATT and SNEGSKA (reference sequence). The CDR3 runs 16 residues. V lost 5 bases and J 1 base, leaving 18 bases between the germline ends. The CDR3 DNA follows: TGCAGTGCTCAACCCCTAGGGCGGATAAGCAATCAGCCCCAGCATTTT. Protein product: CSAQPLGRISNQPQHF.

In its sample, this clonotype was seen many times. This chain connects TRBV12-3 or TRBV12-4 to TRBJ2-7; no firm D call. V was clipped by 9 bases and J by 6 bases, with 18 bases between them. CDR3 length: 13 residues. CDR3 region: CASAGCLGCEQYF. The CDR3 nucleotides read TGTGCCAGTGCTGGCTGTCTTGGGTGCGAGCAGTACTTC.

J is TRBJ2-7 and V is TRBV5-4; 10 positions agree with TRBD1. V trimming: 4 bases; J trimming: 3 bases; junction bases outside the gene matches: 7. In germline, CDR1 is SGHNT, CDR2 YYREEE (reference sequence). This CDR3 spans 15 amino acids. In nucleotides, the CDR3 is TGTGCCAGCAGCCCCCGGACAGGGGGGCTCTACGAGCAGTACGTC. As protein: CASSPRTGGLYEQYV.

This clonotype has a count of ten or more. The chain carries TRBV4-1 and TRBJ1-1; D is possibly TRBD1 (6 bases). Germline V gene sequence: CDR1 MGHRA, CDR2 YSYEKL. Deletions cut 0 bases from V and 5 bases from J, with 22 bases between. CDR3 length equals 18 residues. Written as DNA, the CDR3 is TGCGCCAGCAGCCAAGATATGGGTAGGGGGGTAGGGGGGACTGAAGCTTTCTTT. Its protein is CASSQDMGRGVGGTEAFF.

At least ten counts were recorded for this clonotype. The rearrangement uses TRBV28 and TRBJ2-2, with D hard to call. The CDR3 covers 18 residues. The V gene's germline CDR1 is MDHEN and CDR2 SYDVKM. With 3 bases removed from V and 1 base from J, the gap between germline ends came to 18 bases. The CDR3 region has the DNA TGTGCCAGCAGTTTCTACCTACAGCGCATCCAGAACACCGGGGAGCTGTTTTTT. This sequence encodes CASSFYLQRIQNTGELFF. The full variable domain, completed using reference TRBV28 and TRBJ2-2, is DVKVTQSSRYLVKRTGEKVFLECVQDMDHENMFWYRQDPGLGLRLIYFSYDVKMKEKGDIPEGYSVSREKKERFSLILESASTNQTSMYLCASSFYLQRIQNTGELFFGEGSRLTVL.

The chain couples TRBV24-1 to TRBJ2-3, with D perhaps matching TRBD1 (6 bases). V lost 4 bases and J 0 bases, leaving 13 bases between the germline ends. The CDR3 has 16 residues. Germline-derived CDR1 and CDR2 are KGHDR and SFDVKD. The CDR3 nucleotides are TGTGCCACCAGTGAAGCCAGGGGCTCTAGCACAGATACGCAGTATTTT. Amino acid sequence: CATSEARGSSTDTQYF.

This rearrangement joins TRBV7-2 to TRBJ2-1, with 7 bases aligning to TRBD1. Germline V gene data show CDR1 as SGHTA and CDR2 as FQGNSA. V gave up 5 bases and J gave up 3 bases; unmatched junction bases: 4. The CDR3 has 14 residues. The CDR3 nucleotides are TGTGCCAGCAGCCTTGGGACAGTCTACAATGAGCAGTTCTTC. This translates into CASSLGTVYNEQFF.

This clonotype came up a few times. The chain combines TRBV30 with TRBJ2-7; 7 bases line up with TRBD1. The CDR3 is made up of 13 amino acids. V dropped 1 base and J dropped 2; count of bases not matched to a gene: 2. Germline V gene data show CDR1 as GTSNPN and CDR2 as SVGIG (reference sequence). CDR3 coding DNA: TGTGCCTGGAGTGCAGGGGGACCCTACGAGCAGTACTTC. It encodes CAWSAGGPYEQYF. The full variable domain, completed using reference TRBV30 and TRBJ2-7, is SQTIHQWPATLVQPVGSPLSLECTVEGTSNPNLYWYRQAAGRGLQLLFYSVGIGQISSEVPQNLSASRPQDRQFILSSKKLLLSDSGFYLCAWSAGGPYEQYFGPGTRLTVT.

There are many counts of this clonotype. J is TRBJ2-5 and V is TRBV7-9; D might be TRBD1 or TRBD2, each matching 6 bases. The CDR3 spans 13 residues. Germline CDR1 and CDR2: SEHNR and FQNEAQ (reference sequence). Trimming took off 7 bases at V and 4 bases at J, with 13 bases between the two ends. The CDR3 here is CASIRGLGETQYF. Written as DNA, the CDR3 is TGTGCCAGCATTCGGGGGCTAGGAGAGACCCAGTACTTC.

There are a few counts of this clonotype. The chain is built from TRBV12-3 or TRBV12-4 and TRBJ1-6, with 7 positions matching TRBD1. The CDR3 has 14 amino acids. V lost 7 bases, J lost 9 bases, and 9 bases stayed unmatched. CDR3 in amino acids: CASTPTGSRSPLHF. CDR3 coding DNA: TGTGCCAGCACCCCGACAGGGAGTCGTTCACCCCTCCACTTT.